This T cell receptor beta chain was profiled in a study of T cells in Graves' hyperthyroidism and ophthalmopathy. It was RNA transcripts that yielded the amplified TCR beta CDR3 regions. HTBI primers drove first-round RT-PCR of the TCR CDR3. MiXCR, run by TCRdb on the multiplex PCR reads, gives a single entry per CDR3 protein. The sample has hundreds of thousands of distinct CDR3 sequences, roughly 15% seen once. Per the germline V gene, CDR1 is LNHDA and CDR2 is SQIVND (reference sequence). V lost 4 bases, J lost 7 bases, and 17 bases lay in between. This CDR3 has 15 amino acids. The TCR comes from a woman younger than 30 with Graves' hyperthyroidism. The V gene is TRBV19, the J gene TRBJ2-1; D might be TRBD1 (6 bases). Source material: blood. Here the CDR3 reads CASSKASPRGNEQFF. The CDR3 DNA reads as TGTGCCAGTAGTAAAGCCTCACCCAGGGGAAATGAGCAGTTCTTC.